Described below is a single TCR beta chain sequence and its context. Recruitment covered about two dozen US areas and drew participants whose ages spanned roughly 18 to 90 years. Cohorts were determined from participant-reported clinical history. Recovered Cohort 3 donors showed two negative PCRs, clearance, or symptom resolution. CDR1 and CDR2 from the germline V gene are LNHNV and YYDKDF (reference sequence). The ends lost 1 base at V and 7 bases at J; junction bases unmatched: 7. The CDR3 has 14 amino acids. Libraries were prepared by immunoSEQ multiplex PCR; TCRdb keeps only in-frame clonotypes and omits some of them. The sample consists of around 280,000 clones, roughly 89% of them appearing once. This specimen belongs to a study of blood T cell repertoires in COVID-19. Study-wide context: In each case, the material was cDNA or gDNA derived from T cells, B-cell-depleted T cells, or PBMCs.

Sequencing was done on a sample of PBMCs or T cells enriched from blood (not recorded which). The gene calls are TRBV15 and TRBJ2-7; 7 bases are shared with TRBD2. This TCR was sampled from a woman aged 35 to 49 who had recovered from COVID-19. The CDR3 loop reads CATSRVPGGGEQYF. In DNA, the CDR3 is TGTGCCACCAGCAGAGTTCCGGGGGGAGGGGAGCAGTACTTC. Based on the CDR3 plus reference TRBV15 and TRBJ2-7, the full variable domain is DAMVIQNPRYQVTQFGKPVTLSCSQTLNHNVMYWYQQKSSQAPKLLFHYYDKDFNNEADTPDNFQSRRPNTSFCFLDIRSPGLGDTAMYLCATSRVPGGGEQYFGPGTRLTVT.